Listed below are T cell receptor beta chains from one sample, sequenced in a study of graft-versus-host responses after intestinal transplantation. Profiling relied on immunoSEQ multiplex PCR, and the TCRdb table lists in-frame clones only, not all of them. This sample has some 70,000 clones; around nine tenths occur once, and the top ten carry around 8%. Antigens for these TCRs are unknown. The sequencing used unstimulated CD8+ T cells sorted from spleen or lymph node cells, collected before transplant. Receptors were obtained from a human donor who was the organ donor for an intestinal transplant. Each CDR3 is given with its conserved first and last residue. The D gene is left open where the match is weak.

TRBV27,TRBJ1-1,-,CASSLIMNTEAFF,TGTGCCAGCAGTCTAATAATGAACACTGAAGCTTTCTTT
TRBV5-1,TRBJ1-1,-,CASSLSSGTEAFF,TGCGCCAGCAGCTTGTCCTCAGGCACTGAAGCTTTCTTT
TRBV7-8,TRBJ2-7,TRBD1,CASSTTGFSYEQYF,TGTGCCAGCAGCACGACAGGGTTCTCCTACGAGCAGTACTTC
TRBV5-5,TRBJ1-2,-,CASSFPDGGYGYTF,TGTGCCAGCAGCTTTCCCGACGGTGGCTATGGCTACACCTTC
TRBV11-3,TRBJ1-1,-,CASSYHRDAFF,TGTGCCAGCAGCTACCACAGGGACGCTTTCTTT
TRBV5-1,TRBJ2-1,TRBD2,CASSVTSGGADEQFF,TGCGCCAGCAGCGTTACTAGCGGGGGGGCTGATGAGCAGTTCTTC
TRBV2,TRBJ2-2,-,CASSERSYTGELFF,TGTGCCAGCAGTGAAAGGTCCTACACCGGGGAGCTGTTTTTT
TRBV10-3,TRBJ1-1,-,CAISGEGEHTEAFF,TGTGCCATCTCAGGAGAGGGCGAGCACACTGAAGCTTTCTTT
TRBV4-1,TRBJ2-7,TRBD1,CASSQDDGTDYEQYF,TGCGCCAGCAGCCAAGATGACGGGACAGACTACGAGCAGTACTTC
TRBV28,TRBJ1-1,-,CASSFLIMGSTEAFF,TGTGCCAGCAGTTTTTTGATCATGGGGAGCACTGAAGCTTTCTTT
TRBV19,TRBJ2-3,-,CASSLRQELTDTQYF,TGTGCCAGTAGTTTACGACAGGAGCTCACAGATACGCAGTATTTT
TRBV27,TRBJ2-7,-,CAGSYSRGAGYEQYF,TGTGCCGGCAGTTACTCCCGGGGGGCTGGCTACGAGCAGTACTTC
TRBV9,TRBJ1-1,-,CASSVASGNTEAFF,TGTGCCAGCAGCGTAGCTTCAGGGAACACTGAAGCTTTCTTT